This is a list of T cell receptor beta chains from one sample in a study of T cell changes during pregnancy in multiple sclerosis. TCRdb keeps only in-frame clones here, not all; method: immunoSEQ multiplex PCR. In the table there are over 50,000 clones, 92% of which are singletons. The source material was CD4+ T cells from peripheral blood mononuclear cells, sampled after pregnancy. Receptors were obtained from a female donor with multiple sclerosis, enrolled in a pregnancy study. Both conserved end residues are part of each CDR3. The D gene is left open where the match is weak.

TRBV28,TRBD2,CASSLFGTRTQQGEQFF
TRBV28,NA,CASTKPRLPGANVLTF
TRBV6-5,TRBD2,CATQRLAVPYEQYF
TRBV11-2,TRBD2,CASSPRTSGERYEQYF
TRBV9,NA,CASSVEPEDVTQYF
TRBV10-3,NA,CAISGVWGPEQYF
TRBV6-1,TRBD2,CASRILAGSSYEQYF
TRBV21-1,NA,CASSKGHPGQGFRDTQYF
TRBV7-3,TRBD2,CASSLEGLAGGPIEQFF
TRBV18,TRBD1,CASSQVSGTGDEQYF
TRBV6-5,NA,CASSYSRNTEAFF
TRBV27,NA,CASSLVASRVTGELFF
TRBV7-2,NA,CASSIGGPQPQHF
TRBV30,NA,CAWSLSTGQFF
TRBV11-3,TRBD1,CASTLTGAAKNIQYF
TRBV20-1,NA,CSASSQYEQYF
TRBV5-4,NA,CASSLDQGYQETQYF
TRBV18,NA,CASSPSQGSEQYF
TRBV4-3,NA,CASSQGKGVNTEAFF
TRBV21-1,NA,CASSSHDRGGYTF
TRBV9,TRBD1,CASSLTGTVNEKLFF
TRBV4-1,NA,CASSQDLVTVPYEQYF
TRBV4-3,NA,CASSQEARGNQPQHF
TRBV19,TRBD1,CASSRDRASYNEQFF
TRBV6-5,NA,CATRQARYEQYF
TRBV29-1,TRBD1,CSVLTGDHYTDTQYF
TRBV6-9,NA,CASSYPRANTEAFF